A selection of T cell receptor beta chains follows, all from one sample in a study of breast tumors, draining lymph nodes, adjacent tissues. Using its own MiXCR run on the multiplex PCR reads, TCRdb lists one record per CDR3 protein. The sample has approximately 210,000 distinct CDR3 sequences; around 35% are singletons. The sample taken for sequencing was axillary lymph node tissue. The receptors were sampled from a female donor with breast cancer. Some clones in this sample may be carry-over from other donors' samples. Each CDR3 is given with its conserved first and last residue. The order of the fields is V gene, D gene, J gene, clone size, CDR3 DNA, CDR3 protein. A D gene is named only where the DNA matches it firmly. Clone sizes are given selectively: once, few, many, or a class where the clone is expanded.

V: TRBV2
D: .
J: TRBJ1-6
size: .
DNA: TGTGCCAGCAGAGCTTCCGGGACTAGCGGGAATTCACCCCTCCACTTT
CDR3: CASRASGTSGNSPLHF

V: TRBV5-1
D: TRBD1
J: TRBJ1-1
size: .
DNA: TGCGCCAGTGGGACAGGGGGCACTGAAGCTTTCTTT
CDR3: CASGTGGTEAFF

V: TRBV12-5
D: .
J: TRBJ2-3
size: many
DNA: TGTGCTAGTGGAATGCGGTCCAGCACAGATACGCAGTATTTT
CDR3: CASGMRSSTDTQYF

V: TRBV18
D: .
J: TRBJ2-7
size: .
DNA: TGTGCCAGCTCACCGCAGTCGGGCTCCTACGAGCAGTACTTC
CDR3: CASSPQSGSYEQYF

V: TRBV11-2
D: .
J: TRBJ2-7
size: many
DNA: TGTGCCAGCAGCCCCCCTTGGCAGGTCTACGAGCAGTACTTC
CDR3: CASSPPWQVYEQYF

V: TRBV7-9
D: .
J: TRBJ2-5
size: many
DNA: TGTGCCAGCGTCCTAGAGGGCCCAGAGACCCAGTACTTC
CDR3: CASVLEGPETQYF

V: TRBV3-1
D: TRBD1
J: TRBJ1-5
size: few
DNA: TGTGCCAGCAGCCCAAAGGGGGCGAGCAATCAGCCCCAGCATTTT
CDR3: CASSPKGASNQPQHF

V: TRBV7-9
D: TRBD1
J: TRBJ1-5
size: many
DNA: TGTGCCAGCAGCCAGACAGGGAGGGATCAGCCCCAGCATTTT
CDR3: CASSQTGRDQPQHF

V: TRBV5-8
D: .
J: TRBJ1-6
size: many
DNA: TGTGCCAGCAGCTGGGGTAATTCACCCCTCCACTTT
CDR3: CASSWGNSPLHF

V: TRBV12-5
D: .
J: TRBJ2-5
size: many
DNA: TGTGCTAGTGGTTTGAATGGGGCACAGACCCAGTACTTC
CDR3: CASGLNGAQTQYF

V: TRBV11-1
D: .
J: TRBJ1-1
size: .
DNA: TGTGCCAGCAGACCTGGACAGCTTGAAGCTTTCTTT
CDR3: CASRPGQLEAFF

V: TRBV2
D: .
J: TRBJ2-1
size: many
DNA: TGTGCCAGCAGTGAATTACTAGCAGGTATCAATGAGCAGTTCTTC
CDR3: CASSELLAGINEQFF

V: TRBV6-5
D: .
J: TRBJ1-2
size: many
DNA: TGTGCCAGCAGTTACTCGTTCCAGAGTGGCTATGGCTACACCTTC
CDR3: CASSYSFQSGYGYTF

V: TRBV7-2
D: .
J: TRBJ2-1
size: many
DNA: TGTGCCAGCAGCTTACCGACAGGAAATGAGCAGTTCTTC
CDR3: CASSLPTGNEQFF

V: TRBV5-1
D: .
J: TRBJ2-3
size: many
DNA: TGCGCCAGCAGCTTGGAGGGGGGGACTAGCACAGATACGCAGTATTTT
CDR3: CASSLEGGTSTDTQYF

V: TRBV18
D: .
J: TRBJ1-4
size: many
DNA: TGTGCCAGCTCACCGCCCGGGTTCCTTGGGGAAAAACTGTTTTTT
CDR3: CASSPPGFLGEKLFF

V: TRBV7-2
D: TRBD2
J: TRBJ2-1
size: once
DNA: TGTGCCAGCAGCTCACGATTAGCGGGAGGCCCTGAGCAGTTCTTC
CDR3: CASSSRLAGGPEQFF

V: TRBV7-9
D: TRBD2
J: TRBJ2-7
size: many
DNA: TGTGCCAGCAGTTCATGGACTAGCGGCACCTACGAGCAGTACTTC
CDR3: CASSSWTSGTYEQYF

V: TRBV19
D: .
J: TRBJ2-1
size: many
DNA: TGTGCCAGTAGAACTCCCGGTGCCAGTATCCATGAGCAGTTCTTC
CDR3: CASRTPGASIHEQFF

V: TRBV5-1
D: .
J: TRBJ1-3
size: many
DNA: TGCGCCAGCAGCTTGAACACAGGGAGTGGAAACACCATATATTTT
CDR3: CASSLNTGSGNTIYF

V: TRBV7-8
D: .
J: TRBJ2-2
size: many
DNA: TGTGCCAGCAGCCCCTGGGGGACGAACACCGGGGAGCTGTTTTTT
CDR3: CASSPWGTNTGELFF

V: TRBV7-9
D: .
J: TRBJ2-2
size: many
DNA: TGTGCCAGCAGCTTAGAGGGACATAACACCGGGGAGCTGTTTTTT
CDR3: CASSLEGHNTGELFF

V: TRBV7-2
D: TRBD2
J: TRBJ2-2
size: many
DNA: TGTGCCAGCAGACCCACTAGCGCCGGGGAGCTGTTTTTT
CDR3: CASRPTSAGELFF

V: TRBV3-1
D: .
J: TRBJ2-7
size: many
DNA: TGTGCCAGCAGCCAAGTCAAAAACGAGCAGTACTTC
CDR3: CASSQVKNEQYF

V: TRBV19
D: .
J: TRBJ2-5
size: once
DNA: TGTGCCAGTAGTATTCAGGGCACAGGGAAAGAGACCCAGTACTTC
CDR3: CASSIQGTGKETQYF

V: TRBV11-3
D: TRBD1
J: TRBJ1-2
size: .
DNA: TGTGCCAGCAGCTACTCGACAGGGACGGAGTATGGCTACACCTTC
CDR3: CASSYSTGTEYGYTF

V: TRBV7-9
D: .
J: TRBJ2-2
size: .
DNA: TGTGCCAGCAGCTCTCCGGTGGGTAGCGGGGAGCTGTTTTTT
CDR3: CASSSPVGSGELFF

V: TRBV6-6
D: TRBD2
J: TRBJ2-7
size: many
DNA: TGTGCCAGCAGTCGGCTTCCGACGGGGAGGGCTGGGGAGCAGTACTTC
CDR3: CASSRLPTGRAGEQYF

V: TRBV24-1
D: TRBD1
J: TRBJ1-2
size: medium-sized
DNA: TGTGCCACCAGTGAGACAGGGAGCAACTATGGCTACACCTTC
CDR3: CATSETGSNYGYTF

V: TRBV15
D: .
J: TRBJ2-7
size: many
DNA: TGTGCCACCAGCAGTCTCAGAGGGGCAGCCTACGAGCAGTACTTC
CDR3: CATSSLRGAAYEQYF

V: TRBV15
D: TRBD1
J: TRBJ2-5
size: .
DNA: TGTGCCACCAGCAGACCACAGGGGTACCAAGAGACCCAGTACTTC
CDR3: CATSRPQGYQETQYF

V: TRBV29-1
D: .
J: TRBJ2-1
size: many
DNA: TGCAGCGCCGGGGCCGCAGGGGGACTCTCGGTGTATGAGCAGTTCTTC
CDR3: CSAGAAGGLSVYEQFF

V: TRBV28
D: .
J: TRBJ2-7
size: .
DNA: TGTGCCAGCAGGTCTGCAGGGATCTACGAGCAGTACTTC
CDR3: CASRSAGIYEQYF

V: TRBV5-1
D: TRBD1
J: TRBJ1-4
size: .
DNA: TGCGCCAGCAGCCAGACAGGGGGATTGGAAAAACTGTTTTTT
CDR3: CASSQTGGLEKLFF

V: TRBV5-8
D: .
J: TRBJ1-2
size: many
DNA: TGTGCCAGCAGCTCCGGGACTCCACTCTCTAACTATGGCTACACCTTC
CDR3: CASSSGTPLSNYGYTF

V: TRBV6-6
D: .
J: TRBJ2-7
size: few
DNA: TGTGCCAGCAGTCACGGGTACTACGAGCAGTACTTC
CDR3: CASSHGYYEQYF

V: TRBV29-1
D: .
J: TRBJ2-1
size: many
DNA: TGCAGCGTTGTGCCAGTCGGCCCCAATGAGCAGTTCTTC
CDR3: CSVVPVGPNEQFF